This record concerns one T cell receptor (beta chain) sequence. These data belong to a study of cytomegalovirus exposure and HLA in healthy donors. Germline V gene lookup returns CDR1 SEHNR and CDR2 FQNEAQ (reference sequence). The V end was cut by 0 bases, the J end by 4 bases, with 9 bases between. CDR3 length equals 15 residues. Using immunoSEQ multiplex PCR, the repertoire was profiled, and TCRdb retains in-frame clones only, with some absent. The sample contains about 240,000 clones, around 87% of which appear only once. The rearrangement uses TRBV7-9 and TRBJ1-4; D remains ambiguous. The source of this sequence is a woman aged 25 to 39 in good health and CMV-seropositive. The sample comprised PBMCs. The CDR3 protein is CASSLAYRSNEKLFF. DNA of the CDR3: TGTGCCAGCAGCTTAGCGTATAGGAGTAATGAAAAACTGTTTTTT.